These 5 T cell receptor beta chains were sequenced from one sample in a study of molecular identifiers for immune sequencing clone quantification. TCRdb reprocessed the PCR reads via MiXCR and lists one record per CDR3 protein. The data hold about 640,000 distinct CDR3 sequences, with about 20% observed a single time. Sequencing used naive CD8+ T cells from blood, with Jurkat cell RNA spiked in. Regarding subset: FACS-sorted CD8+CD4-CCR7+CD45RA+ naive T cells. These receptors originate from a human donor in good health. Some libraries in this study had Jurkat cell RNA spiked in.

The sample holds many counts of this clonotype. V and J are TRBV7-6 and TRBJ2-3; 8 bases are a match to TRBD1. In germline, CDR1 is SGHVS, CDR2 FNYEAQ. The J segment lost 6 bases and the V segment lost 3 bases, leaving 5 bases of the junction unmatched. This CDR3 is built from 14 residues. This CDR3 is CASSFGQGDDTQYF. The CDR3 coding sequence is TGTGCCAGCAGCTTCGGACAGGGTGACGATACGCAGTATTTT.

This clonotype was counted at least ten times. This chain connects TRBV30 to TRBJ2-7; 10 bases are shared with TRBD1. From germline, CDR1 is GTSNPN and CDR2 SVGIG (reference sequence). Trimming cost V 0 bases and J 6 bases; bases outside gene matches: 2. The CDR3 runs 13 residues. The CDR3 nucleotides are TGTGCCTGGAGTGTTGGGACAGGGGTCGAGCAGTACTTC. It encodes CAWSVGTGVEQYF.

The CDR3 nucleotides are TGCGCCAGCAGCCAAGAGCGGTTCTCCTACGAGCAGTACTTC. The encoded protein is CASSQERFSYEQYF. V and J are TRBV4-3 and TRBJ2-7; D is undetermined. The CDR3 has 14 residues. Germline V gene lookup returns CDR1 LGHNA and CDR2 YSLEER. V was clipped by 0 bases and J by 0 bases, with 6 bases between them.

This clonotype was recorded at least ten times. The gene calls are TRBV6-6 and TRBJ1-5; no clear D gene. Trimming shortened V by 2 bases and J by 0 bases, and 14 bases separated the two germline ends. The CDR3 is 17 amino acids. Germline CDR1 reads MNHNY; CDR2 reads SVGAGI (reference sequence). The CDR3 loop reads CASSYPGTKASNQPQHF. CDR3 nucleotides: TGTGCCAGCAGTTACCCCGGTACCAAGGCTAGCAATCAGCCCCAGCATTTT.

This clonotype was detected ten times or more. V is TRBV5-6 and J is TRBJ1-5; 10 positions match TRBD1. This CDR3 region has 15 residues. Germline lookup yields CDR1 SGHDT and CDR2 YYEEEE. J was trimmed by 3 bases and V by 3 bases; bases with no gene match: 3. The CDR3 loop reads CASSYGTGVNQPQHF. The CDR3 DNA sequence: TGTGCCAGCAGCTATGGGACAGGGGTCAATCAGCCCCAGCATTTT. The whole variable domain, remainder taken from reference TRBV5-6 and TRBJ1-5, is DAGVTQSPTHLIKTRGQQVTLRCSPKSGHDTVSWYQQALGQGPQFIFQYYEEEERQRGNFPDRFSGHQFPNYSSELNVNALLLGDSALYLCASSYGTGVNQPQHFGDGTRLSIL.